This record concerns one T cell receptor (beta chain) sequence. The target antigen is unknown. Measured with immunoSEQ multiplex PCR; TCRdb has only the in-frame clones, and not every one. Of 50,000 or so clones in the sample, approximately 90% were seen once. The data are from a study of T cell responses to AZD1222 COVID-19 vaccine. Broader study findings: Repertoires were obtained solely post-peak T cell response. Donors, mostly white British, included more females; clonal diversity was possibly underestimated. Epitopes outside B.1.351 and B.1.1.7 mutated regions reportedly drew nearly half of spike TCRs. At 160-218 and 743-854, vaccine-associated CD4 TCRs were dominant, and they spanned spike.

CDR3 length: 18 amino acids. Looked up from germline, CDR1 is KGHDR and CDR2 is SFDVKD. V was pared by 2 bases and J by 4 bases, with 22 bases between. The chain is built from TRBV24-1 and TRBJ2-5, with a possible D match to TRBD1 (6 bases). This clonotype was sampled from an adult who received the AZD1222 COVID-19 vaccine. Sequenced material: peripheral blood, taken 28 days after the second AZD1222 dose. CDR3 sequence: CATSDSPGAGDGRETQYF. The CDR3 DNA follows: TGTGCCACCAGTGATTCGCCGGGCGCAGGGGATGGGAGAGAGACCCAGTACTTC.